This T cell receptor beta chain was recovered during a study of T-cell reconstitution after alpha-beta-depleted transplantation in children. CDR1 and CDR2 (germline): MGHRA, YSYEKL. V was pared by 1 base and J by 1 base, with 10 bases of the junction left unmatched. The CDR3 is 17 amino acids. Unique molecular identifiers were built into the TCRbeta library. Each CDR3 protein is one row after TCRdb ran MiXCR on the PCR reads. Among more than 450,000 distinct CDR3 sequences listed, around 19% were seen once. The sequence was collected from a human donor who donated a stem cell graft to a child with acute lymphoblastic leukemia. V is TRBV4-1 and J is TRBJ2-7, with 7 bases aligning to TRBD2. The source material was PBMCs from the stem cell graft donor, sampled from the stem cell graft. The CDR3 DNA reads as TGCGCCAGCAGCCAAGGTAAAAGCGGGGCAATATCCTACGAGCAGTACTTC. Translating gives CASSQGKSGAISYEQYF.